The source of this TCR beta chain is a study of PD-L1 blockade in urothelial cancer. Overall study findings and caveats: Pretreatment TCR clonality in blood under the median foretold superior survival.

The sample's time point: pretreatment peripheral blood. Using immunoSEQ multiplex PCR, the repertoire was profiled, and TCRdb retains in-frame clones only, with some absent. The sample shows about 95,000 clones, 87% of them seen only once. The germline CDR1 and CDR2 sequences are SSHAT and FNYEAQ (reference sequence). The V end was cut by 5 bases, the J end by 0 bases, with 8 bases between. The CDR3 sequence is 13 residues long. With respect to this clone: The antigen remains unidentified.

This TCR derives from a man between 60 and 75 years old with urothelial cancer. Sequences were derived from PBMCs, sampled around atezolizumab (anti-PD-L1) treatment. The chain is built from TRBV7-7 and TRBJ2-7, with a possible D match to TRBD1 (6 bases). The CDR3 spells CASSPGVSYEQYF. In DNA form, the CDR3 reads TGTGCCAGCAGCCCAGGGGTCTCCTACGAGCAGTACTTC.